What follows describes a single TCR beta chain. The sample comes from a study of control samples from healthy donors and cancer patients. Method: immunoSEQ multiplex PCR; TCRdb's copy keeps in-frame clones and lacks some. This table has around 97,000 clones, around 89% appearing once. Specimen: PBMCs. The sequence was collected from a man aged 55 to 70 with lung cancer.

CDR3 residues: CASSQRQQTENTEAFF. In nucleotides, the CDR3 is TGTGCCAGCAGTCAACGCCAACAGACAGAGAACACTGAAGCTTTCTTT. The chain is built from TRBV27 and TRBJ1-1, with D perhaps TRBD1 (5 bases). This CDR3 comprises 16 residues. V lost 5 bases and J lost 1, with 17 bases in between. Per the germline V gene, CDR1 is MNHEY and CDR2 is SMNVEV (reference sequence).